This entry is about one TCR beta chain. 60 Vbeta and 13 Jbeta primers were used in PCR. Data came from immunoSEQ multiplex PCR; TCRdb stores just in-frame clones and leaves some out. The sample shows 35,000 to 45,000 clones, approximately 70% of them seen only once. This record comes from a study of cytomegalovirus exposure and HLA in healthy donors. The clonotype was recovered from a man aged 25-40 years in good health and CMV-seronegative. Sequenced sample: PBMCs.

The CDR3 loop is CADPRDRDNYGYTF. In DNA, the CDR3 is TGTGCCGACCCCCGGGACAGGGACAACTATGGCTACACCTTC. This chain uses TRBV11-1 with TRBJ1-2; 9 bases match TRBD1. Trimming took 11 bases from V and 2 from J; bases not matched to a gene: 9. CDR1 and CDR2 from the germline V gene are SGHAT and FQDESV (reference sequence). The CDR3 extends over 14 amino acids. Based on the CDR3 plus reference TRBV11-1 and TRBJ1-2, the full variable domain is EAEVAQSPRYKITEKSQAVAFWCDPISGHATLYWYRQILGQGPELLVQFQDESVVDDSQLPKDRFSAERLKGVDSTLKIQPAELGDSAMYLCADPRDRDNYGYTFGSGTRLTVV.